The subject of this entry is one TCR beta chain. What it binds is unknown. Germline CDR1 is SQVTM and CDR2 is ANQGSEA. V gave up 4 bases and J gave up 3 bases; unmatched junction bases: 1. This CDR3 contains 13 residues. This sample was taken from a study of T-cell reconstitution after alpha-beta-depleted transplantation in children. Unique molecular identifiers were used in preparing the TCRbeta library. Each CDR3 protein gets one entry after TCRdb re-called the PCR reads with MiXCR. Of hundreds of thousands of distinct CDR3 sequences listed, roughly 13% are singletons. Study-wide findings and caveats: Several hundred expanded graft clones reportedly were the source of alpha-beta T cells about two months after transplant. T-cell numbers and diversity, one year after transplant, stemmed largely from T cells that were newly produced.

The sequenced sample was PBMCs, mostly from graft donor cells, obtained 360 days after TCRalphabeta/CD19-depleted stem cell transplant. The receptor was isolated from a male patient younger than 18 who had a stem cell transplant for acute myeloid leukemia, so the T cells may come from the graft donor. This chain joins TRBV29-1 and TRBJ2-1; TRBD1 matches 9 bases. The CDR3 is CSVVDRGYNEQFF. In DNA form, the CDR3 reads TGCAGCGTTGTGGACAGGGGCTACAATGAGCAGTTCTTC.